This T cell receptor (beta chain) was documented in a study of T-cell reconstitution after alpha-beta-depleted transplantation in children. The CDR3 has 15 residues. Germline V gene sequence: CDR1 SGHDT, CDR2 YYEEEE. V gave up 3 bases and J gave up 9 bases, with 16 bases separating them. Using unique molecular identifiers, the investigators prepared the TCRbeta library. TCRdb re-derived calls from the PCR reads in MiXCR, one entry per CDR3 protein. The repertoire holds 380,000 or so distinct CDR3 sequences, with 13% as singletons. A few counts support this clonotype. This specimen was PBMCs, taken from the stem cell graft. This sequence was found in a human donor who donated a stem cell graft to a child with Fanconi anemia. The rearrangement uses TRBV5-6 and TRBJ1-6, with unresolved D. This CDR3 is CASSSMEDFISPLHF. The CDR3 DNA is TGTGCCAGCAGCTCTATGGAGGATTTTATTTCACCCCTCCACTTT.